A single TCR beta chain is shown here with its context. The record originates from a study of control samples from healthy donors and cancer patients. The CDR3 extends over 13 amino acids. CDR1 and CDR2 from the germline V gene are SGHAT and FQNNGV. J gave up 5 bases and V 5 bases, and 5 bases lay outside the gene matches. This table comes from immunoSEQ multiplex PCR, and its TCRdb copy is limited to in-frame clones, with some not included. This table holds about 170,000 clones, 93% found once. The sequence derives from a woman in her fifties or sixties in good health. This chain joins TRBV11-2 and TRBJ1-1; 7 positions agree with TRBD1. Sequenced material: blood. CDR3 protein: CASSLQGSTEAFF. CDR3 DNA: TGTGCCAGCAGCCTACAGGGGTCAACTGAAGCTTTCTTT. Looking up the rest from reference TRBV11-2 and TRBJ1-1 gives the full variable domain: EAGVAQSPRYKIIEKRQSVAFWCNPISGHATLYWYQQILGQGPKLLIQFQNNGVVDDSQLPKDRFSAERLKGVDSTLKIQPAKLEDSAVYLCASSLQGSTEAFFGQGTRLTVV.